This TCR beta chain derives from a study of blood T cell repertoires in COVID-19. Study-level information: Acute and convalescent COVID-19 specimens originated in the United States, Italy and Spain.

Libraries were prepared by immunoSEQ multiplex PCR; TCRdb keeps only in-frame clonotypes and omits some of them. This table has roughly 300,000 clones, 87% appearing once. The germline CDR1 and CDR2 sequences are MNHEY and SVGAGI. The length of the CDR3 is 13 residues. V was cut by 4 bases and J by 8 bases, with 12 bases left in between. This TCR was recovered from a woman aged 45 to 65 who had recovered from COVID-19. The gene calls are TRBV6-5 and TRBJ1-3, with D tentatively TRBD1 (6 bases). The sequencing input was peripheral blood. DNA of the CDR3: TGTGCCAGCAGTTCAGGGGATTGGCACACCATATATTTT. Its translation is CASSSGDWHTIYF.